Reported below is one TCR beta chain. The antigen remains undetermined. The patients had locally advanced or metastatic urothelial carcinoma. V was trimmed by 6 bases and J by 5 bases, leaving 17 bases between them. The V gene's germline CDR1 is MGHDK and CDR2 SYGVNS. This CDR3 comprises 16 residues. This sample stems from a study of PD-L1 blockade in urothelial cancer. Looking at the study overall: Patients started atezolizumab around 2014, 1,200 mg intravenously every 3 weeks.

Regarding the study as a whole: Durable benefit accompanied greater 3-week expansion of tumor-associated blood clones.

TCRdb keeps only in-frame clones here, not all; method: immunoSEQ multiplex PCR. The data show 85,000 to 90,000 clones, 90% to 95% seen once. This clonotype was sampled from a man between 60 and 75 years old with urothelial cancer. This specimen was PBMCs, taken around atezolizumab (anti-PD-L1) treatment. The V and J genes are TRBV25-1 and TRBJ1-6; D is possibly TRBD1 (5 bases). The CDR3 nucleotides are TGTGCCAGCAGGGGAACTCGACAGACCCATAATTCACCCCTCCACTTT. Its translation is CASRGTRQTHNSPLHF.